The clone carrying this T cell receptor (beta chain) was recorded a few times. Its antigen is as yet unknown. One entry per CDR3 protein results from TCRdb running MiXCR on the 5' RACE reads. The sample carries some 150,000 distinct CDR3 sequences, approximately 25% recorded once. This sample stems from a study of T-cell memory formation after mild COVID-19. The study's findings and limits: CD4+ contracting clones lay mainly in CM and EM, CD8+ ones in EMRA.

The CDR3 is 23 amino acids. Germline V CDR1 and CDR2: MNHNY, SVGAGI (reference sequence). Trimming took off 0 bases at V and 0 bases at J, with 31 bases between the two ends. Source material: PBMCs or a T cell subset sorted from them (not recorded which). The chain employs TRBV6-6 and TRBJ2-3; the D gene could be TRBD1 or TRBD2 (8 bases each). This TCR came from an adult woman who had mild COVID-19 (a few samples of this study predate the infection). Cell type and time point are not known. Written as DNA, the CDR3 is TGTGCCAGCAGTTACTCGATTAGAGAACAGGGGGAGGTTAGCGGGGCTAGCACAGATACGCAGTATTTT. It encodes CASSYSIREQGEVSGASTDTQYF.